The 14 T cell receptor beta chains in this list originate from one sample, sequenced in a study of CD8 T cells in ankylosing spondylitis. TCRdb reprocessed the 5' RACE reads with MiXCR, giving one entry per CDR3 protein. The sample includes 250,000 to 400,000 distinct CDR3 sequences, around 10% of them seen just once. Sequencing was performed on blood, either unsorted or a sorted T cell fraction (not recorded which). The receptors originated from a female donor with ankylosing spondylitis or in good health (not recorded which).

Comments on this clonotype: A far more abundant clone sits one base away, making this likely a read error. J is TRBJ1-4 and V is TRBV29-1; 8 positions match TRBD1. CDR3 length: 12 residues. Germline CDR1 SQVTM, CDR2 ANQGSEA. The CDR3 sequence is CSARTGTEKLLF. CDR3 coding DNA: TGCAGCGCTAGGACAGGGACCGAAAAACTGCTTTTT. The variable domain in full, completed from reference TRBV29-1 and TRBJ1-4, reads SAVISQKPSRDICQRGTSLTIQCQVDSQVTMMFWYRQQPGQSLTLIATANQGSEATYESGFVIDKFPISRPNLTFSTLTVSNMSPEDSSIYLCSARTGTEKLLFGSGTQLSVL.

This clonotype has a count of ten or more. V gene TRBV20-1 combines with J gene TRBJ1-5; D uncertain. V lost 2 bases to trimming and J lost 2 bases, with 10 bases between them. Per germline, CDR1 DFQATT and CDR2 SNEGSKA (reference sequence). This CDR3 is built from 14 residues. The CDR3 bases are TGCAGTGCTAGACAGGTGGTGGGCAATCAGCCCCAGCATTTT. Protein product: CSARQVVGNQPQHF.

V gene TRBV2 combines with J gene TRBJ2-1; the D gene is possibly TRBD2 (6 bases). The V gene lost 11 bases and the J gene lost 10 bases, with 12 bases spanning the gap. Germline CDR1 is SNHLY and CDR2 is FYNNEI. The CDR3 spans 10 residues. This CDR3 is CASAGREQFF. The CDR3 nucleotides are TGTGCCTCTGCGGGGAGGGAGCAGTTCTTC.

This clonotype was picked up many times. The CDR3 protein is CASRGRTGELFF. The CDR3 nucleotides read TGCGCCAGCAGAGGACGAACCGGGGAGCTGTTTTTT. The chain couples TRBV5-1 to TRBJ2-2; D not certain. V lost 5 bases, J lost 5 bases, and 7 bases lay in between. This CDR3 comprises 12 residues. The germline V gene has CDR1 SGHRS and CDR2 YFSETQ.

Concerning this clonotype itself: A much larger clone sits a single nucleotide away, making a read error possible. CDR3 nucleotide sequence: TGCGCCAGCAGGGATCCGGCCAATGAGCAGTTCTTC. Its protein is CASRDPANEQFF. The chain has TRBV5-1 and TRBJ2-1; D unresolved. The ends were cut back, 5 bases at V and 6 bases at J, with 9 bases in the middle. This CDR3 is 12 amino acids long. Germline loops: CDR1 SGHRS, CDR2 YFSETQ. The complete variable domain, with remaining parts taken from reference TRBV5-1 and TRBJ2-1, reads KAGVTQTPRYLIKTRGQQVTLSCSPISGHRSVSWYQQTPGQGLQFLFEYFSETQRNKGNFPGRFSGRQFSNSRSEMNVSTLELGDSALYLCASRDPANEQFFGPGTRLTVL.

This clonotype was seen a few times. The chain uses TRBV19 and TRBJ2-1; 7 bases are a match to TRBD1. The J segment lost 0 bases and the V segment lost 8 bases, leaving 7 bases of the junction unmatched. CDR3 length: 15 amino acids. Looked up from germline, CDR1 is LNHDA and CDR2 is SQIVND (reference sequence). This CDR3 reads CASRQDRSSYNEQFF. The DNA of the CDR3 is TGTGCCAGTCGCCAGGACAGGTCCTCCTACAATGAGCAGTTCTTC.

This clonotype was picked up many times. V gene TRBV9 combines with J gene TRBJ2-1; D gene unclear. The V and J ends lost 0 bases and 1 base respectively, with 8 bases between them. The CDR3 is 15 residues long. Germline CDR1 and CDR2: SGDLS and YYNGEE. The CDR3 coding sequence is TGTGCCAGCAGCGTAGCGGACCTGTCCTACAATGAGCAGTTCTTC. This encodes CASSVADLSYNEQFF.

The V call is TRBV19, the J call TRBJ1-5; D remains unclear. V was trimmed by 5 bases and J by 2 bases, leaving 19 bases between them. The CDR3 consists of 17 residues. Germline V gene data show CDR1 as LNHDA and CDR2 as SQIVND (reference sequence). CDR3 sequence: CASSRVKTSGGNQPQHF. The CDR3 DNA sequence: TGTGCCAGTAGTCGGGTTAAAACCTCTGGGGGCAATCAGCCCCAGCATTTT.

This clonotype occurred a few times. The rearrangement uses TRBV12-3 or TRBV12-4 and TRBJ2-7; D not resolved. The CDR3 totals 15 residues. V lost 2 bases to trimming and J lost 5 bases, with 16 bases between them. CDR3 nucleotides: TGTGCCAGCAGTTTATCGGCCCTGGGATGGGACGAGCAGTACTTC. Protein: CASSLSALGWDEQYF.

This clonotype was counted ten times or more. The chain joins TRBV4-2 to TRBJ2-3, with D possibly called TRBD1 or TRBD2 (6 bases each). CDR1 and CDR2 from the germline V gene are LGHNA and YNFKEQ. The CDR3 is 17 amino acids. V was pared by 4 bases and J by 0 bases, with 17 bases between. CDR3 loop: CASSPLKGGQSTDTQYF. The CDR3 coding sequence is TGTGCCAGCAGCCCCCTAAAGGGAGGACAGAGCACAGATACGCAGTATTTT.

This clonotype was found many times. The CDR3 protein is CSANAHAGELFF. CDR3 DNA sequence: TGCAGTGCTAACGCCCACGCCGGGGAGCTGTTTTTT. This chain joins TRBV20-1 and TRBJ2-2, with no clear D. The germline V gene encodes CDR1 DFQATT and CDR2 SNEGSKA (reference sequence). The V end was cut by 4 bases, the J end by 6 bases, with 9 bases between. The CDR3 is 12 residues long.

This clonotype has a count of ten or more. The V call is TRBV5-1, the J call TRBJ1-5; no clear D. V lost 1 base and J lost 7, with 15 bases in between. The CDR3 is 15 amino acids. Germline-derived CDR1 and CDR2 are SGHRS and YFSETQ. CDR3 sequence: CASSLIGSPGQPQHF. In DNA, the CDR3 is TGCGCCAGCAGCTTGATCGGCAGCCCGGGCCAGCCCCAGCATTTT.

Many counts were recorded for this clonotype. V usage is TRBV20-1 and J usage is TRBJ1-5, with TRBD1 matching 7 bases. This CDR3 has 13 residues. In germline, CDR1 is DFQATT, CDR2 SNEGSKA (reference sequence). The V segment lost 6 bases and the J segment 4 bases; nucleotides outside the gene matches: 6. This CDR3 reads CSAATGYNQPQHF. CDR3 in DNA: TGCAGTGCCGCGACAGGGTATAATCAGCCCCAGCATTTT.

This clonotype appeared many times. This chain uses TRBV12-3 or TRBV12-4 with TRBJ2-7; 8 positions match TRBD1. The CDR3 runs to 13 residues. Trimming at V came to 6 bases and at J to 7 bases, leaving 8 bases not matched to a gene. The CDR3, as DNA: TGTGCCAGCAGACCAGGACAGGGACGGGAGCAGTACTTC. Translation gives CASRPGQGREQYF.